This T cell receptor beta chain was recovered during a study of T cell changes during pregnancy in multiple sclerosis. The protocol was immunoSEQ multiplex PCR, while the TCRdb copy is restricted to in-frame clones and leaves out a portion. The sample has about 52,000 clones; 92% are singletons. The V end lost 6 bases, the J end lost 4 bases, and 9 bases lay between the germline ends. The CDR3 length is 12 residues. Germline assignment: CDR1 SGHTA and CDR2 FQGNSA. A word on this clone: The sample has other DNA sequences that encode this CDR3 too.

This specimen consisted of CD4+ T cells from peripheral blood mononuclear cells, obtained after pregnancy. The rearrangement links TRBV7-2 to TRBJ1-2, with D possibly TRBD1 on 5 matching bases. The sequence came from a female donor in good health, enrolled as a control in a pregnancy study. CDR3 sequence: CASSQRGYGYTF. The CDR3 bases are TGTGCCAGCAGTCAAAGGGGCTATGGCTACACCTTC.